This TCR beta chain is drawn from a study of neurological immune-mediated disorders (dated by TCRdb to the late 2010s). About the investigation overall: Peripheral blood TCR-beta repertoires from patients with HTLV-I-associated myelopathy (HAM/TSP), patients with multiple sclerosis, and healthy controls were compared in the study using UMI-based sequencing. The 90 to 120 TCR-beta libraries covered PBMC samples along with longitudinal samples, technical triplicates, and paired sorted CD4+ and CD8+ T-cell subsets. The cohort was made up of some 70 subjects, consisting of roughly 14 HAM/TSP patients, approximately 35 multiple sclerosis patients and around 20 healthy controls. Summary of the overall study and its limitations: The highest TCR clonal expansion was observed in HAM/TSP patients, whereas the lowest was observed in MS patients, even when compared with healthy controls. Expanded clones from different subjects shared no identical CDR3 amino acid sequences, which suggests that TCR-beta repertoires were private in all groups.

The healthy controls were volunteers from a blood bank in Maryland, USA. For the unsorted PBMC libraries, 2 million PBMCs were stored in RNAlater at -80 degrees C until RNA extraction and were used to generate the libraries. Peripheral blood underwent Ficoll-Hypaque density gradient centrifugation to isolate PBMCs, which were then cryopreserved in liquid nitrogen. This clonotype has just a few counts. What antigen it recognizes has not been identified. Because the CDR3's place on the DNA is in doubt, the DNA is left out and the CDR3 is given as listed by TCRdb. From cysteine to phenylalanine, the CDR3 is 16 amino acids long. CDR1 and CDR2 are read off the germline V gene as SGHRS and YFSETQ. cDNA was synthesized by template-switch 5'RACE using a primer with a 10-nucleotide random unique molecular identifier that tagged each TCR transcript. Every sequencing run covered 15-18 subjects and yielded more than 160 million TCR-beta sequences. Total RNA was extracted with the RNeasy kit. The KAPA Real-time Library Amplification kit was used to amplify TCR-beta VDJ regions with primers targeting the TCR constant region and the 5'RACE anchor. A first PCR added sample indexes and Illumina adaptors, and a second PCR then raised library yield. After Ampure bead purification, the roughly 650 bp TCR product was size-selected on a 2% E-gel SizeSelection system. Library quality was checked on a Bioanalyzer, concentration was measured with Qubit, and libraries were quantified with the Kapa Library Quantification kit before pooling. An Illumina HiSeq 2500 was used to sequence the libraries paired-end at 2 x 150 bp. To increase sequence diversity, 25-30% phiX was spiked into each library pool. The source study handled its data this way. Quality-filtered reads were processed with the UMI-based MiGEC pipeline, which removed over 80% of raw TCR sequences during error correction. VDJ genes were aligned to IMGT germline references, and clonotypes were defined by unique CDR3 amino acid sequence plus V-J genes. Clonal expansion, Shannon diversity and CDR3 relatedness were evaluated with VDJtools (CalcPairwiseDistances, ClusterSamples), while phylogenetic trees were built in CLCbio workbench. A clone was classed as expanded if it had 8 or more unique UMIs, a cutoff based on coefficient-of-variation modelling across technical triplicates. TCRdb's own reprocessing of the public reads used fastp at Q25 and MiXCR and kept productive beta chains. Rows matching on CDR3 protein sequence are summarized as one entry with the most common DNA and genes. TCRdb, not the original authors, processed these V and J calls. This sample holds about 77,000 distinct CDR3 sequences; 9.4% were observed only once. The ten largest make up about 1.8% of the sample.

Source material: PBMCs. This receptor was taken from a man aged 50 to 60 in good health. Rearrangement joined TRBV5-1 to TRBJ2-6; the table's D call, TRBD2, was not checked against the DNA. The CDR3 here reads CASSPTSGRGANVLTF.